The 22 T cell receptor beta chains listed next were all sequenced from one sample in a study of cytomegalovirus exposure and HLA in healthy donors. Libraries were prepared by immunoSEQ multiplex PCR; TCRdb keeps only in-frame clonotypes and omits some of them. The table records about 98,000 clones, around nine tenths of them present only once. The sample comprised PBMCs. Receptors originate from a woman under 40 in good health and CMV-seronegative.

This clone was seen a single time. The V gene is TRBV27, the J gene TRBJ1-1, with TRBD1 identical over 7 bases. J was trimmed by 5 bases and V by 5 bases; bases with no gene match: 5. Germline V gives CDR1 MNHEY, CDR2 SMNVEV (reference sequence). There are 13 residues in the CDR3. The CDR3 loop is CASSVGTATEAFF. The DNA for the CDR3 is TGTGCCAGCAGTGTCGGGACAGCGACTGAAGCTTTCTTT.

This chain links TRBV7-9 with TRBJ1-4, with 10 nucleotides matching TRBD1. V trimming: 5 bases; J trimming: 6 bases; junction bases outside the gene matches: 6. The CDR3 has 15 residues. The V gene's germline CDR1 is SEHNR and CDR2 FQNEAQ (reference sequence). The DNA for the CDR3 is TGTGCCAGCAGCAGAGGGACAGGGGAGGATGAAAAACTGTTTTTT. Its translation is CASSRGTGEDEKLFF.

The chain combines TRBV5-1 with TRBJ2-2; D uncertain. CDR1 SGHRS and CDR2 YFSETQ come from the germline V gene. The CDR3 is 13 residues long. Trimming cost V 0 bases and J 8 bases, with 8 bases left between them. CDR3 sequence reads: CASSLAIGGELFF. The CDR3 nucleotides are TGCGCCAGCAGCTTGGCCATCGGGGGGGAGCTGTTTTTT.

The gene calls are TRBV10-3 and TRBJ1-5; D remains ambiguous. The CDR3 runs to 15 residues. CDR1 and CDR2 (germline): ENHRY, SYGVKD. V gave up 3 bases and J gave up 9 bases, with 18 bases separating them. In DNA form, the CDR3 reads TGTGCCATCAGTGACCCCCATCACCAACTATGGCCCCAGCATTTT. It translates to CAISDPHHQLWPQHF.

This clone was detected a few times. The chain joins TRBV9 to TRBJ1-2; D unclear. The CDR3 spans 15 residues. The V gene's germline CDR1 is SGDLS and CDR2 YYNGEE. Trimming took off 0 bases at V and 4 bases at J, with 13 bases between the two ends. The CDR3 DNA sequence: TGTGCCAGCAGCGTAGGGCTGGGAGAGAGCTATGGCTACACCTTC. It is translated as CASSVGLGESYGYTF.

This chain connects TRBV2 to TRBJ2-2; D may be TRBD2 (6 bases). The CDR3 has 15 residues. Germline-derived CDR1 and CDR2 are SNHLY and FYNNEI. V lost 6 bases, J lost 5 bases, and 16 bases lay in between. CDR3 sequence reads: CASRPPGLRTGELFF. The CDR3 DNA is TGTGCCAGCAGGCCTCCGGGACTTCGGACCGGGGAGCTGTTTTTT.

J is TRBJ1-1 and V is TRBV18; tentative D call: TRBD1 (6 bases). CDR1 KGHSH and CDR2 LQKENI come from the germline V gene. The CDR3 runs to 16 residues. Trimming left V 2 bases short and J 2 bases short, with 15 bases between. CDR3 residues: CASSPRGGVGNTEAFF. In DNA, the CDR3 is TGTGCCAGCTCACCAAGGGGGGGGGTTGGAAACACTGAAGCTTTCTTT.

The CDR3 region is CASSASRAGPGNTIYF. Here the CDR3 DNA reads TGTGCCAGCAGCGCCTCTCGGGCGGGCCCTGGAAACACCATATATTTT. V is TRBV7-6 and J is TRBJ1-3; D uncertain. The CDR3 covers 16 residues. CDR1 and CDR2 (germline): SGHVS, FNYEAQ. V dropped 5 bases and J dropped 2 bases, with 16 bases sitting between them.

This sequence joins TRBV18 and TRBJ2-5; 14 bases are shared with TRBD2. The CDR3 is made up of 19 amino acids. The germline V gene has CDR1 KGHSH and CDR2 LQKENI. J gave up 1 base and V 6 bases, and 13 bases lay outside the gene matches. The chain's CDR3 is CASSPAPGTSGGPQETQYF. Here the CDR3 DNA reads TGTGCCAGCTCCCCTGCCCCCGGGACTAGCGGGGGACCCCAAGAGACCCAGTACTTC.

This clone appeared a single time. The V gene is TRBV5-8, the J gene TRBJ2-3, with D maybe TRBD2 (5 bases). Germline V gene data show CDR1 as SGHTS and CDR2 as YDEGEE. Trimming shortened V by 4 bases and J by 0 bases, and 12 bases separated the two germline ends. This CDR3 comprises 15 residues. In nucleotides, the CDR3 is TGTGCCAGCAGCCTAGGACTGGTTAGCACAGATACGCAGTATTTT. Amino acid sequence: CASSLGLVSTDTQYF.

This clone was seen a single time. The chain joins TRBV9 to TRBJ2-3, with 8 nucleotides matching TRBD2. This CDR3 region has 15 residues. CDR1 and CDR2 from the germline V gene are SGDLS and YYNGEE. The trim removed 2 bases at V and 5 bases at J, leaving 7 bases unmatched. The CDR3 DNA reads TGTGCCAGCAGCGTGACTAGCGCCTGGGGAGATACGCAGTATTTT. It is translated as CASSVTSAWGDTQYF. The whole variable domain, remainder taken from reference TRBV9 and TRBJ2-3, is DSGVTQTPKHLITATGQRVTLRCSPRSGDLSVYWYQQSLDQGLQFLIQYYNGEERAKGNILERFSAQQFPDLHSELNLSSLELGDSALYFCASSVTSAWGDTQYFGPGTRLTVL.

J is TRBJ2-3 and V is TRBV19, with 12 nucleotides matching TRBD2. The CDR3 has 16 residues. The germline gives CDR1 LNHDA, CDR2 SQIVND (reference sequence). J lost 5 bases, V lost 4 bases, and 7 bases had no gene match. CDR3 DNA: TGTGCCAGTAGTAACCTAGCGGGGGGGAGTGTAGATACGCAGTATTTT. It codes for CASSNLAGGSVDTQYF.

The chain is built from TRBV5-1 and TRBJ1-1; maybe TRBD1 (5 bases). From germline, CDR1 is SGHRS and CDR2 YFSETQ. The CDR3 extends over 17 amino acids. V lost 4 bases and J 5 bases, leaving 24 bases between the germline ends. CDR3 nucleotide sequence: TGCGCCAGCAGCCGGGGGACGGACCCATTCCTTGGGACTGAAGCTTTCTTT. This gives the protein CASSRGTDPFLGTEAFF.

The chain has TRBV7-9 and TRBJ1-2, with D possibly matching TRBD1 (5 bases). Trimming pared 4 bases from V and 8 bases from J, leaving 11 bases between. The CDR3 is 12 amino acids. The germline gives CDR1 SEHNR, CDR2 FQNEAQ (reference sequence). CDR3 in DNA: TGTGCCAGCAGCTCGGACATCCGGGGCTACACCTTC. Translation gives CASSSDIRGYTF.

This chain connects TRBV5-8 to TRBJ1-3; D not certain. V lost 2 bases, J lost 0 bases, and 12 bases lay in between. From germline, CDR1 is SGHTS and CDR2 YDEGEE. This CDR3 contains 16 residues. The CDR3: CASSFLGGSSGNTIYF. CDR3 DNA: TGTGCCAGCAGCTTCCTCGGCGGGAGCTCTGGAAACACCATATATTTT.

The V and J genes are TRBV29-1 and TRBJ2-7, with 7 nucleotides matching TRBD2. CDR3 length: 13 amino acids. V was clipped by 3 bases and J by 5 bases; unmatched bases: 7. Looked up from germline, CDR1 is SQVTM and CDR2 is ANQGSEA. CDR3 sequence reads: CSVEGRGRDEQYF. CDR3 sequence (DNA): TGCAGCGTTGAGGGGCGGGGGAGAGACGAGCAGTACTTC.

This chain joins TRBV7-9 and TRBJ1-3, with 7 nucleotides matching TRBD1. Germline loops: CDR1 SEHNR, CDR2 FQNEAQ (reference sequence). V trimming: 5 bases; J trimming: 4 bases; junction bases outside the gene matches: 5. This CDR3 is 14 amino acids long. CDR3 region: CASSQGTAGNTIYF. In DNA form, the CDR3 reads TGTGCCAGCAGCCAGGGGACAGCCGGAAACACCATATATTTT.

V and J are TRBV15 and TRBJ1-2; no reliable D call. The CDR3 sequence is 14 residues long. Germline values: CDR1 LNHNV, CDR2 YYDKDF (reference sequence). The ends were cut back, 0 bases at V and 4 bases at J, with 9 bases in the middle. CDR3 in amino acids: CATSRDPTAYGYTF. For the CDR3, the DNA is TGTGCCACCAGCAGAGATCCCACAGCCTATGGCTACACCTTC.

This clone occurred once. The chain recombines TRBV27 with TRBJ2-7; TRBD2 matches at 10 bases. Looked up from germline, CDR1 is MNHEY and CDR2 is SMNVEV (reference sequence). This CDR3 region has 15 residues. Trimming took 4 bases from V and 4 from J; bases not matched to a gene: 7. In DNA form, the CDR3 reads TGTGCCAGCAGTTCCCCCGGGACTAGCGTGTACGAGCAGTACTTC. Residues: CASSSPGTSVYEQYF.

The CDR3 DNA follows: TGTGCCATCAGTGAGTCGTCCATTTATGGCTACACCTTC. Translated: CAISESSIYGYTF. The rearrangement joins TRBV10-3 to TRBJ1-2; no reliable D call. Deletions cut 0 bases from V and 5 bases from J, with 7 bases between. The CDR3 is 13 amino acids. The germline V gene encodes CDR1 ENHRY and CDR2 SYGVKD.

This clone is a singleton in its sample. V usage is TRBV27 and J usage is TRBJ1-5; D ambiguous. Trimming took 0 bases from V and 3 from J, leaving 9 bases between them. The CDR3 spans 15 residues. CDR1 and CDR2 from the germline V gene are MNHEY and SMNVEV (reference sequence). The CDR3: CASSLSSGPNQPQHF. CDR3 nucleotides: TGTGCCAGCAGTTTATCCTCAGGCCCCAATCAGCCCCAGCATTTT.

The chain is built from TRBV5-6 and TRBJ2-5; D perhaps matches TRBD2 (7 bases). The length of the CDR3 is 15 residues. V was clipped by 3 bases and J by 7 bases, with 19 bases between them. Germline V gene sequence: CDR1 SGHDT, CDR2 YYEEEE. DNA for the CDR3: TGTGCCAGCAGCTCCACCGCGGGGGCATTACGGACCCAGTACTTC. It codes for CASSSTAGALRTQYF.